This T cell receptor beta chain was sequenced during a study of cytomegalovirus exposure and HLA in healthy donors. Study details: Drawn from HLA-typed donors, tens of millions of unique TCRs were held in an early data release.

The germline CDR1 and CDR2 sequences are MNHNY and SVGAGI (reference sequence). CDR3 size: 13 residues. J gave up 6 bases and V 6 bases, and 7 bases lay outside the gene matches. To note about this clone: Antigen unknown.

General study points: Listed as cytomegalovirus-associated were 164 TCR beta chains. HLA-A and HLA-B allele assignments for most subjects were reportedly predicted accurately using TCR beta sequences.

Primers for the PCR totalled 60 Vbeta and 13 Jbeta. The data were produced by immunoSEQ multiplex PCR, yet TCRdb's version contains in-frame clones alone and is incomplete. The repertoire has 120,000 to 150,000 clones, about 80% of them found once; the top ten carry under 1.5%. This clonotype was obtained from a male donor in good health and CMV-seropositive. The chain uses TRBV6-6 and TRBJ2-7, with TRBD1 matching 8 bases. Sequenced input: PBMCs. CDR3 region: CASSLDRAGEQYF. The CDR3 DNA reads TGTGCCAGCAGCCTGGACAGGGCCGGCGAGCAGTACTTC.